The 25 T cell receptor beta chains in this list originate from one sample, sequenced in a study of blood T cells in healthy people across ages. Through a sample-barcoded 5' primer and a J-beta primer mix, a second PCR was run for roughly 6 to 11 cycles. TCRdb called the 5' RACE reads again in MiXCR, with one record for every CDR3 protein. The sample includes around 990,000 distinct CDR3 sequences, around two fifths seen only once; the top ten take less than 15%. Sequencing input: blood. Source of these receptors: a man aged 18 to 30 in good health.

This clonotype was found a few times. The chain links TRBV9 to TRBJ1-1; maybe TRBD1 (6 bases). Germline CDR1 is SGDLS and CDR2 is YYNGEE. V was trimmed by 4 bases and J by 0 bases, leaving 13 bases between them. The CDR3 contains 15 residues. The chain's CDR3 is CASSLTGYMNTEAFF. For the CDR3, the DNA is TGTGCCAGCAGCCTTACAGGGTACATGAACACTGAAGCTTTCTTT.

A few counts support this clonotype. The chain links TRBV7-2 to TRBJ2-3; a weak D match, TRBD2 (5 bases). Per the germline V gene, CDR1 is SGHTA and CDR2 is FQGNSA. Trimming removed 2 bases at V and 10 bases at J, with 19 bases between. The CDR3 covers 15 residues. The CDR3 here is CASSLMAGPDAPQYF. The DNA for the CDR3 is TGTGCCAGCAGCTTAATGGCGGGCCCGGACGCTCCGCAGTATTTT.

The chain employs TRBV20-1 and TRBJ1-2; D is possibly TRBD1 (5 bases). This CDR3 spans 13 amino acids. Trimming took 5 bases from V and 8 from J, leaving 18 bases between them. Germline CDR1 and CDR2: DFQATT and SNEGSKA (reference sequence). CDR3: CSAPKGTSAGYTF. CDR3 bases: TGCAGTGCTCCCAAGGGGACCTCAGCAGGCTACACCTTC.

This clonotype was observed at least ten times. V usage is TRBV7-3 and J usage is TRBJ1-2; possibly TRBD1 for D (6 bases). Germline V gene sequence: CDR1 SGHTA, CDR2 FQGTGA. The CDR3 is made up of 13 amino acids. Trimming took off 5 bases at V and 5 bases at J, with 12 bases between the two ends. The CDR3 bases are TGTGCCAGCAGCCAAGGGGGAACATATGGCTACACCTTC. Protein sequence: CASSQGGTYGYTF.

This clonotype was counted between two and nine times. The genes are TRBV4-3 and TRBJ2-1; 9 bases are shared with TRBD2. Germline CDR1 LGHNA, CDR2 YSLEER. Unmatched junction bases numbered 13, after V lost 1 base and J lost 3 bases. This CDR3 is 19 amino acids long. CDR3 amino acids: CASSQVLERGVINYNEQFF. The CDR3 nucleotides are TGCGCCAGCAGCCAAGTCCTAGAGCGGGGGGTAATTAACTACAATGAGCAGTTCTTC.

This clonotype turned up a few times. The chain carries TRBV10-3 and TRBJ1-4; no reliable D call. The germline V and J ends were trimmed by 10 bases and 6 bases, with 15 bases remaining between them. Germline V gene data show CDR1 as ENHRY and CDR2 as SYGVKD. The CDR3 covers 13 residues. CDR3 sequence (DNA): TGTGCCACCACCCCGGGAACCGATGAAAAACTGTTTTTT. Translating it yields CATTPGTDEKLFF.

The chain joins TRBV5-1 to TRBJ2-2; D perhaps matches TRBD1 (6 bases). The CDR3 consists of 17 residues. The V and J ends lost 4 bases and 5 bases respectively, with 21 bases between them. Germline V lookup: CDR1 SGHRS, CDR2 YFSETQ. CDR3 protein: CASSTTPTGSGTGELFF. CDR3 coding DNA: TGCGCCAGCAGCACCACCCCCACAGGGTCCGGAACCGGGGAGCTGTTTTTT.

As DNA, the CDR3 is TGTGCCAGCGAAAGCGGGGGGAAGACAAATGAGCAGTTCTTC. It is translated as CASESGGKTNEQFF. V is TRBV9 and J is TRBJ2-1; 9 bases map to TRBD2. Trimming removed 7 bases from V and 7 bases from J; junction bases left unmatched: 9. In germline, CDR1 is SGDLS, CDR2 YYNGEE. The CDR3 is 14 residues long.

This clonotype was recorded a few times. The rearrangement uses TRBV29-1 and TRBJ1-4; 10 bases map to TRBD1. V trimming: 7 bases; J trimming: 10 bases; junction bases outside the gene matches: 9. CDR3 size: 13 residues. Germline V lookup: CDR1 SQVTM, CDR2 ANQGSEA. As DNA, the CDR3 is TGCAGCGCCCGGACGGGACAGGGGTTAAAACTGTTTTTT. Translating gives CSARTGQGLKLFF. Using reference TRBV29-1 and TRBJ1-4 for the parts outside the CDR3, the full variable domain is SAVISQKPSRDICQRGTSLTIQCQVDSQVTMMFWYRQQPGQSLTLIATANQGSEATYESGFVIDKFPISRPNLTFSTLTVSNMSPEDSSIYLCSARTGQGLKLFFGSGTQLSVL.

This clonotype was seen a handful of times. The gene calls are TRBV7-2 and TRBJ1-5; tentative D call: TRBD1 (6 bases). Trimming cost V 2 bases and J 5 bases, with 13 bases left between them. Germline assignment: CDR1 SGHTA and CDR2 FQGNSA. The CDR3 loop spans 15 amino acids. The CDR3 sequence is CASSLRAGDHQPQHF. The CDR3 coding sequence is TGTGCCAGCAGCTTACGGGCAGGGGATCATCAGCCCCAGCATTTT.

As for this clonotype: Germline is not matched at one junction end, which may reflect a read error. The J gene is TRBJ2-2, the V gene TRBV6-2 or TRBV6-3; 7 bases are a match to TRBD1. Germline V CDR1 and CDR2: MNHEY, SVGEGT. CDR3 size: 16 residues. CDR3 loop: CAGSYLQGSLAGELFF. The CDR3 DNA sequence: TGTGCCGGCAGTTACTTACAGGGGAGTTTAGCCGGGGAGCTGTTTTTT.

This clonotype was recorded at least ten times. The chain is built from TRBV6-2 or TRBV6-3 and TRBJ1-5; perhaps TRBD1 as D (5 bases). From germline, CDR1 is MNHEY and CDR2 SVGEGT. The CDR3 runs 14 residues. V was cut by 2 bases and J by 3 bases, with 8 bases left in between. The CDR3 here is CASSYGGTNQPQHF. The CDR3, as DNA: TGTGCCAGCAGTTACGGGGGGACCAATCAGCCCCAGCATTTT.

This sequence joins TRBV11-2 and TRBJ1-2, with a tentative D call TRBD1 (5 bases). The CDR3 consists of 13 residues. Trimming shortened V by 4 bases and J by 7 bases, and 13 bases separated the two germline ends. Germline CDR1 SGHAT, CDR2 FQNNGV. CDR3 residues: CASSCLRVVGYTF. Written as DNA, the CDR3 is TGTGCCAGCAGCTGTCTCAGGGTTGTTGGCTACACCTTC. The full variable domain, its missing parts supplied by reference TRBV11-2 and TRBJ1-2, is EAGVAQSPRYKIIEKRQSVAFWCNPISGHATLYWYQQILGQGPKLLIQFQNNGVVDDSQLPKDRFSAERLKGVDSTLKIQPAKLEDSAVYLCASSCLRVVGYTFGSGTRLTVV.

The chain has TRBV7-2 and TRBJ1-5, with D possibly being TRBD1 (6 bases). CDR1 is SGHTA, CDR2 FQGNSA, per germline. This CDR3 has 18 residues. V shed 4 bases and J shed 0 bases, with 19 bases lying between them. The CDR3 bases are TGTGCCAGCAGCTCCGAATCCCAGGGGTTTTATAGCAATCAGCCCCAGCATTTT. It specifies CASSSESQGFYSNQPQHF.

This clonotype showed up just a few times. V and J are TRBV7-2 and TRBJ2-3; 9 bases align to TRBD1. Looked up from germline, CDR1 is SGHTA and CDR2 is FQGNSA. The CDR3 is 15 residues long. With 1 base clipped from V and 4 bases from J, the junction kept 3 bases outside the gene matches. CDR3 sequence reads: CASSLGTGAPDTQYF. CDR3 in DNA: TGTGCCAGCAGCTTAGGGACAGGGGCACCAGATACGCAGTATTTT.

This clonotype was seen only a few times. The rearrangement joins TRBV20-1 to TRBJ1-2; a possible D gene is TRBD1 (5 bases). V shed 0 bases and J shed 3 bases, with 11 bases lying between them. The CDR3 runs to 14 residues. CDR1 is DFQATT and CDR2 is SNEGSKA in the germline V gene (reference sequence). The CDR3 nucleotides are TGCAGTGCTAGAGATGGGGTCAGGGACTATGGCTACACCTTC. Encoded protein: CSARDGVRDYGYTF.

This clonotype was observed a few times. This chain uses TRBV20-1 with TRBJ2-3, with unresolved D. This CDR3 spans 13 amino acids. Germline lookup yields CDR1 DFQATT and CDR2 SNEGSKA (reference sequence). V lost 3 bases and J 6 bases, leaving 13 bases between the germline ends. CDR3 nucleotide sequence: TGCAGTGCTAGTGGGCAGTGGATCGATACGCAGTATTTT. It specifies CSASGQWIDTQYF.

The chain recombines TRBV20-1 with TRBJ1-4; D is undetermined. Looked up from germline, CDR1 is DFQATT and CDR2 is SNEGSKA (reference sequence). With 0 bases removed from V and 3 bases from J, the gap between germline ends came to 14 bases. The CDR3 covers 16 residues. The CDR3 region is CSARDQWGFANEKLFF. In nucleotides, the CDR3 is TGCAGTGCTAGAGATCAATGGGGTTTTGCTAATGAAAAACTGTTTTTT.

This clonotype was found a few times. This chain links TRBV12-3 or TRBV12-4 with TRBJ2-1; 8 bases align to TRBD2. Trimming removed 1 base from V and 4 bases from J; junction bases left unmatched: 3. The CDR3 length is 15 residues. CDR3 in amino acids: CASSLGRGEYNEQFF. The CDR3 nucleotides are TGTGCCAGCAGTTTAGGGCGGGGGGAATACAATGAGCAGTTCTTC.

The gene calls are TRBV12-3 or TRBV12-4 and TRBJ1-3; D unclear. V was clipped by 3 bases and J by 8 bases, with 20 bases between them. The CDR3 is made up of 16 amino acids. This CDR3 is CASSFPEGIYGYTIYF. The CDR3 DNA follows: TGTGCCAGCAGTTTCCCGGAGGGTATCTATGGCTACACCATATATTTT.

This clonotype has a count of ten or more. The chain couples TRBV29-1 to TRBJ2-1; D is possibly TRBD1 (6 bases). Germline V gives CDR1 SQVTM, CDR2 ANQGSEA. The CDR3 extends over 16 amino acids. With 1 base removed from V and 4 bases from J, the gap between germline ends came to 17 bases. CDR3 residues: CSVEGSRDTRYNEQFF. CDR3 DNA sequence: TGCAGCGTTGAAGGTAGTCGGGACACCAGATACAATGAGCAGTTCTTC.

V and J are TRBV4-1 and TRBJ1-2; weak D call: TRBD1 (5 bases). This CDR3 has 16 amino acids. Germline-derived CDR1 and CDR2 are MGHRA and YSYEKL. The V end was cut by 0 bases, the J end by 1 base, with 12 bases between. The CDR3 loop is CASSQDIGRDNYGYTF. CDR3 nucleotides: TGCGCCAGCAGCCAAGATATCGGCAGGGATAACTATGGCTACACCTTC.

Only a few counts were recorded for this clonotype. V gene TRBV29-1 combines with J gene TRBJ1-2, with D possibly TRBD1 on 6 matching bases. Trimming cost V 6 bases and J 0 bases, with 14 bases left between them. Germline-derived CDR1 and CDR2 are SQVTM and ANQGSEA. The CDR3 contains 14 residues. This chain's CDR3 is CSVPRGQTNYGYTF. The DNA of the CDR3 is TGCAGCGTGCCCCGCGGACAGACTAACTATGGCTACACCTTC.

The chain joins TRBV4-1 to TRBJ1-5; D may be TRBD1 (6 bases). CDR3 size: 18 residues. The germline V and J ends were trimmed by 3 bases and 0 bases, with 18 bases remaining between them. In germline, CDR1 is MGHRA, CDR2 YSYEKL. CDR3 nucleotide sequence: TGCGCCAGCAGCCATCCGGGGGGCGTTCGTTATAGCAATCAGCCCCAGCATTTT. This encodes CASSHPGGVRYSNQPQHF.

The chain couples TRBV28 to TRBJ1-2; 8 nucleotides align to TRBD1. The CDR3 totals 13 residues. The germline V gene encodes CDR1 MDHEN and CDR2 SYDVKM. The V segment lost 3 bases and the J segment 8 bases; nucleotides outside the gene matches: 5. The CDR3 here is CASSLTGETGYTF. CDR3 in DNA: TGTGCCAGCAGTTTGACAGGGGAGACCGGCTACACCTTC.